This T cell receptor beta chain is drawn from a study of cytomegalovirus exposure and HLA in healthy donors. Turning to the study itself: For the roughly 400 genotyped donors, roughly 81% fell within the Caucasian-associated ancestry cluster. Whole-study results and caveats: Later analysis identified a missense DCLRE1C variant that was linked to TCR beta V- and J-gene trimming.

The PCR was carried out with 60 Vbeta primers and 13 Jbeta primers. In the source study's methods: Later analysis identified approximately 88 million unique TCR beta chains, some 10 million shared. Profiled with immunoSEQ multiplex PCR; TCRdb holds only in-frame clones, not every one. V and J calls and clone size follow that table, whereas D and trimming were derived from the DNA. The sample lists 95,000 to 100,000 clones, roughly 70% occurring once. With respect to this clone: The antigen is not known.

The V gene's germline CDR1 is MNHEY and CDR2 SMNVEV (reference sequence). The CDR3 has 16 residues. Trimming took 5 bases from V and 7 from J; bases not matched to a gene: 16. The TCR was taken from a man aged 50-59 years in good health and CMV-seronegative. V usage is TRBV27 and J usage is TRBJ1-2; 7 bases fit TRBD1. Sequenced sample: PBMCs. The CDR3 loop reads CASSRDRASAGSGYTF. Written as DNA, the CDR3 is TGTGCCAGCAGTCGAGACAGGGCAAGTGCGGGAAGTGGCTACACCTTC.